Following are 18 T cell receptor beta chains from one sample sequenced in a study of blood T cells in healthy people across ages. Alongside a J-beta primer mix, a sample-barcoded 5' primer served in a second PCR lasting about 6 to 11 cycles. TCRdb ran MiXCR on the 5' RACE reads and lists one entry per CDR3 protein. The repertoire includes some 1,000,000 distinct CDR3 sequences, 20% to 25% of them detected once, and around 0.75% sits in the top ten. These data were likewise used in another study, on T cells of mothers and their children.

Sequencing input: blood. The receptors shown here come from a girl aged 2 to 9 in good health.

The rearrangement links TRBV29-1 to TRBJ2-3, with D possibly being TRBD2 (7 bases). From germline, CDR1 is SQVTM and CDR2 ANQGSEA. CDR3 size: 15 residues. Trimming left V 3 bases short and J 2 bases short, with 15 bases between. CDR3 in amino acids: CSVDGGRGNTDTQYF. The CDR3 DNA sequence: TGCAGCGTTGACGGGGGGCGGGGGAACACAGATACGCAGTATTTT.

This clonotype was seen at least ten times. The V call is TRBV3-1, the J call TRBJ1-2; no reliable D call. CDR1 and CDR2 (germline): LGHDT, YNNKEL (reference sequence). V dropped 4 bases and J dropped 4 bases, with 13 bases sitting between them. CDR3 length equals 14 residues. The CDR3 nucleotides are TGTGCCAGCAGCCCCTACTTCTCCGTCTATGGCTACACCTTC. The encoded protein is CASSPYFSVYGYTF.

The rearrangement joins TRBV6-1 to TRBJ2-2; D is unclear. Per the germline V gene, CDR1 is MNHNS and CDR2 is SASEGT. V shed 7 bases and J shed 0 bases, with 12 bases lying between them. The CDR3 length is 15 residues. This CDR3 is CASKRAAANTGELFF. The CDR3 DNA follows: TGTGCCAGCAAAAGGGCCGCCGCGAACACCGGGGAGCTGTTTTTT.

The V gene is TRBV29-1, the J gene TRBJ2-7; D is undetermined. Germline lookup yields CDR1 SQVTM and CDR2 ANQGSEA. Trimming stripped 5 bases from V and 5 bases from J, with 7 bases between. This CDR3 region has 10 residues. DNA of the CDR3: TGCAGCGTTAGACTCGACGAGCAGTACTTC. It encodes CSVRLDEQYF.

The gene calls are TRBV5-4 and TRBJ2-3; TRBD1 might be the D (6 bases). CDR3 length: 15 residues. Looked up from germline, CDR1 is SGHNT and CDR2 is YYREEE (reference sequence). The V end lost 3 bases, the J end lost 6 bases, and 17 bases lay between the germline ends. In DNA, the CDR3 is TGTGCCAGCAGCTCCTTCAACAGGGTTGGCGATACGCAGTATTTT. It codes for CASSSFNRVGDTQYF.

This clonotype was counted a few times. The rearrangement uses TRBV5-1 and TRBJ2-7; the D is unclear. The V gene lost 0 bases and the J gene lost 6 bases, with 16 bases spanning the gap. Germline V lookup: CDR1 SGHRS, CDR2 YFSETQ. The CDR3 is made up of 15 amino acids. CDR3 sequence reads: CASSLAVGPRSEQYF. The CDR3 region has the DNA TGCGCCAGCAGCTTGGCCGTGGGTCCTAGAAGCGAGCAGTACTTC.

The chain combines TRBV3-1 with TRBJ2-1; TRBD2 might be the D (5 bases). The germline V and J ends were trimmed by 4 bases and 2 bases, with 18 bases remaining between them. The length of the CDR3 is 17 residues. Germline assignment: CDR1 LGHDT and CDR2 YNNKEL (reference sequence). In DNA form, the CDR3 reads TGTGCCAGCAGCCGAGCCGCCCAGCGGATTACCTACAATGAGCAGTTCTTC. Encoded protein: CASSRAAQRITYNEQFF.

The chain recombines TRBV20-1 with TRBJ2-5; possibly TRBD1 for D (5 bases). The last part of the DNA fits TRBJ2-7 better; the J call may be wrong. The CDR3 loop spans 12 amino acids. Looked up from germline, CDR1 is DFQATT and CDR2 is SNEGSKA (reference sequence). CDR3 coding DNA: TGCAGTACCAGGGAAGGGAAAGGCGAGCAGTACTTC. It is translated as CSTREGKGEQYF.

Details on this clonotype: At one of its ends the junction is not consistent with the germline gene, which may arise from a read error. This rearrangement joins TRBV12-3 or TRBV12-4 to TRBJ1-3; D might be TRBD1 (5 bases). The CDR3 covers 15 residues. The CDR3 region is CASSASGKPGNTIHF. The DNA for the CDR3 is TGTGCCAGCAGTGCCTCAGGGAAACCTGGAAACACCATACATTTT.

This chain links TRBV9 with TRBJ2-4; TRBD2 might be the D (5 bases). Germline loops: CDR1 SGDLS, CDR2 YYNGEE. V gave up 2 bases and J gave up 0 bases, with 9 bases separating them. The CDR3 contains 15 residues. CDR3 residues: CASSVTAGAKNIQYF. CDR3 sequence (DNA): TGTGCCAGCAGCGTGACTGCGGGAGCCAAAAACATTCAGTACTTC.

This clonotype has just a few counts. V is TRBV9 and J is TRBJ2-3, with 13 bases identical to TRBD2. The trim removed 7 bases at V and 5 bases at J, leaving 4 bases unmatched. The CDR3 loop spans 14 amino acids. Germline V gene lookup returns CDR1 SGDLS and CDR2 YYNGEE. The CDR3, as DNA: TGTGCCAGCGGAGGGACTAGCGGGGTAGATACGCAGTATTTT. Translated, it gives CASGGTSGVDTQYF.

This clonotype was detected only a few times. The chain recombines TRBV12-5 with TRBJ1-1, with D hard to call. This CDR3 has 11 amino acids. Germline values: CDR1 LGHNT, CDR2 FRNRAP. The germline V and J ends were trimmed by 0 bases and 8 bases, with 4 bases remaining between them. The CDR3 is CASGLVREAFF. The CDR3 DNA reads as TGTGCTAGTGGTTTGGTCAGGGAAGCTTTCTTT.

This clonotype was picked up a small number of times. This rearrangement joins TRBV7-3 to TRBJ2-3, with 8 bases aligning to TRBD1. The CDR3 loop spans 14 amino acids. Germline loops: CDR1 SGHTA, CDR2 FQGTGA. V was clipped by 4 bases and J by 6 bases; unmatched bases: 6. The CDR3, as DNA: TGTGCCAGCAGCTCCAGGGGGCGAACCGATACGCAGTATTTT. It yields the protein CASSSRGRTDTQYF.

The rearrangement links TRBV29-1 to TRBJ2-5, with TRBD2 identical over 7 bases. TRBJ2-7 explains the end of the DNA better; the J call may be wrong. The CDR3 contains 13 residues. CDR1 is SQVTM, CDR2 ANQGSEA, per germline. CDR3: CSVKRDLTYEQYF. The DNA of the CDR3 is TGCAGCGTGAAGCGGGACCTAACCTACGAGCAGTACTTC.

The chain is built from TRBV29-1 and TRBJ2-1; D might be TRBD2 (6 bases). The V gene's germline CDR1 is SQVTM and CDR2 ANQGSEA. V was clipped by 6 bases and J by 5 bases, with 14 bases between them. CDR3 size: 13 residues. The CDR3 coding sequence is TGCAGCGTGGGGGGATACGTGAACAATGAGCAGTTCTTC. This gives the protein CSVGGYVNNEQFF.

This clonotype appeared a few times. This chain connects TRBV6-1 to TRBJ2-1; TRBD2 aligns across 8 bases. V dropped 5 bases and J dropped 3; count of bases not matched to a gene: 3. The CDR3 runs to 14 residues. Germline CDR1 reads MNHNS; CDR2 reads SASEGT. The CDR3 reads CASSNSGNYNEQFF. The DNA of the CDR3 is TGTGCCAGCAGTAATAGCGGGAACTACAATGAGCAGTTCTTC.

The chain recombines TRBV7-9 with TRBJ2-1; the D is unclear. Trimming shortened V by 2 bases and J by 7 bases, and 6 bases separated the two germline ends. This CDR3 has 12 residues. Germline CDR1 and CDR2: SEHNR and FQNEAQ (reference sequence). The CDR3 loop is CASSLFVNEQFF. In nucleotides, the CDR3 is TGTGCCAGCAGCTTATTCGTGAATGAGCAGTTCTTC.

The J gene is TRBJ2-1, the V gene TRBV11-2; no clear D. Germline assignment: CDR1 SGHAT and CDR2 FQNNGV. With 0 bases removed from V and 9 bases from J, the gap between germline ends came to 12 bases. This CDR3 contains 14 residues. In DNA form, the CDR3 reads TGTGCCAGCAGCTTAGAGGGGTGGACCCCTGAGCAGTTCTTC. Translating it yields CASSLEGWTPEQFF.